This record concerns one T cell receptor beta chain sequence. Germline loops: CDR1 SGHRS, CDR2 YFSETQ. V lost 2 bases and J lost 8, with 17 bases in between. This CDR3 spans 15 amino acids. TCRdb reanalysed the 5' RACE reads using MiXCR and keeps one entry per CDR3 protein. The sample yields about 7,100 distinct CDR3 sequences, roughly 50% seen once. These data belong to a study of T-cell memory formation after mild COVID-19. The sequenced sample was PBMCs or a T cell subset sorted from them (not recorded which). This TCR was sampled from an adult who had mild COVID-19 (a few samples of this study predate the infection). Cell type and time point are not known. The chain joins TRBV5-1 to TRBJ2-1; D is possibly TRBD1 or TRBD2 (5 bases each). CDR3 DNA: TGCGCCAGCAGCTTTACGAGGGGCGTTAGCGATGAGCAGTTCTTC. Its translation is CASSFTRGVSDEQFF.